The TCR beta chain under discussion was sequenced for a study of T-cell reconstitution after alpha-beta-depleted transplantation in children. This clonotype was found a few times. Its antigen is currently unknown. Trimming removed 3 bases from V and 5 bases from J, with 17 bases in between. The CDR3 is 15 residues long. The germline V gene encodes CDR1 SGHRS and CDR2 YFSETQ. Findings and limits, study-wide: Day-60 TCRbeta diversity that was high in some patients was derived from surviving recipient T cells and thymic progenitors. After one year, T-cell counts and TCRbeta diversity mostly came from new T cells. Several hundred rapidly expanded clones from non-depleted graft cells reportedly supplied alpha-beta T cells about two months post-transplant.

Unique molecular identifiers were incorporated when the TCRbeta library was constructed. Using its own MiXCR run on the PCR reads, TCRdb lists one record per CDR3 protein. The sample includes 670,000 or so distinct CDR3 sequences, over 10% of them seen just once. The genes are TRBV5-1 and TRBJ2-5; D possibly matches TRBD1 or TRBD2 (5 bases each). The specimen was PBMCs, collected before TCRalphabeta/CD19-depleted stem cell transplant. This receptor was identified in a girl aged 2-10 years with congenital amegakaryocytic thrombocytopenia, due to receive a stem cell transplant. This CDR3 is CASSWGRTPLETQYF. The CDR3 nucleotides read TGCGCCAGCAGCTGGGGGAGAACCCCTCTTGAGACCCAGTACTTC.